One and the same sample provided the 11 T cell receptor beta chains below, sequenced in a study of cytomegalovirus exposure and HLA in healthy donors. PCR was performed using 60 Vbeta and 13 Jbeta primers. Method: immunoSEQ multiplex PCR; TCRdb's copy keeps in-frame clones and lacks some. The profile shows 230,000 or so clones, 80% to 95% of them singletons. The sample taken for sequencing was PBMCs. The receptors originated from a girl aged 2 to 9 in good health and CMV-seronegative.

This clone was counted once. This sequence joins TRBV9 and TRBJ2-3; 13 nucleotides line up with TRBD2. V lost 1 base to trimming and J lost 2 bases; unmatched junction nucleotides: 13. The CDR3 is made up of 20 amino acids. Per the germline V gene, CDR1 is SGDLS and CDR2 is YYNGEE. CDR3 sequence reads: CASSVTAGLAGILPTDTQYF. The CDR3 DNA is TGTGCCAGCAGCGTAACGGCGGGACTAGCGGGGATCCTGCCCACAGATACGCAGTATTTT.

The rearrangement uses TRBV4-1 and TRBJ1-1; no definite D call. Germline V lookup: CDR1 MGHRA, CDR2 YSYEKL. The CDR3 is made up of 17 amino acids. V was cut by 4 bases and J by 5 bases, with 23 bases left in between. The CDR3 DNA reads TGCGCCAGCAGCCCCAAATATGGAGGTTCCTTAGGAACTGAAGCTTTCTTT. This translates into CASSPKYGGSLGTEAFF.

This clone was counted once. The rearrangement uses TRBV18 and TRBJ2-3; TRBD2 might be the D (7 bases). The CDR3 sequence is 16 residues long. Trimming cost V 0 bases and J 3 bases, with 13 bases left between them. Germline lookup yields CDR1 KGHSH and CDR2 LQKENI. CDR3 loop: CASSPPGGGTTDTQYF. In nucleotides, the CDR3 is TGTGCCAGCTCACCACCGGGGGGGGGCACGACAGATACGCAGTATTTT.

The J gene is TRBJ1-5, the V gene TRBV7-2; 10 nucleotides agree with TRBD1. Germline V CDR1 and CDR2: SGHTA, FQGNSA. V was clipped by 6 bases and J by 0 bases; unmatched bases: 5. CDR3 length: 16 amino acids. CDR3 residues: CASSRTGGYSNQPQHF. CDR3 in DNA: TGTGCCAGCAGTCGGACAGGGGGATATAGCAATCAGCCCCAGCATTTT.

The DNA of the CDR3 is TGTGCCAGCAGCCCAACAATGGGGGGGAATGGCTACACCTTC. Its translation is CASSPTMGGNGYTF. The V gene is TRBV7-8, the J gene TRBJ1-2, with D perhaps matching TRBD1 (5 bases). The CDR3 runs to 14 residues. CDR1 and CDR2 (germline): SGHVS, FQNEAQ. Trimming took 5 bases from V and 6 from J, leaving 16 bases between them.

This chain uses TRBV27 with TRBJ1-2; D is possibly TRBD1 (6 bases). Trimming left V 4 bases short and J 5 bases short, with 11 bases between. Germline V gene sequence: CDR1 MNHEY, CDR2 SMNVEV (reference sequence). This CDR3 is built from 13 residues. In DNA, the CDR3 is TGTGCCAGCAGTTCCGACAGGTATTATGGCTACACCTTC. It specifies CASSSDRYYGYTF.

The chain has TRBV7-9 and TRBJ2-1, with unresolved D. Trimming shortened V by 5 bases and J by 8 bases, and 19 bases separated the two germline ends. The CDR3 is 15 residues long. Germline loops: CDR1 SEHNR, CDR2 FQNEAQ (reference sequence). CDR3 amino acids: CASSLQNPFMYEQFF. The CDR3 DNA sequence: TGTGCCAGCAGCCTACAGAACCCCTTTATGTATGAGCAGTTCTTC.

The chain recombines TRBV6-5 with TRBJ2-7; 9 bases fit TRBD1. The V gene end was trimmed by 4 bases and the J gene end by 4 bases; junction bases not matched to a gene: 11. This CDR3 comprises 16 residues. Germline loops: CDR1 MNHEY, CDR2 SVGAGI. CDR3 sequence (DNA): TGTGCCAGCAGTTCCGCCGGGACAGGGTACGGGTACGAGCAGTACTTC. This encodes CASSSAGTGYGYEQYF.

The V and J genes are TRBV7-9 and TRBJ2-1; possibly TRBD2 for D (6 bases). Germline-derived CDR1 and CDR2 are SEHNR and FQNEAQ (reference sequence). The CDR3 is made up of 15 amino acids. The V gene lost 6 bases and the J gene lost 5 bases, with 17 bases spanning the gap. CDR3 nucleotide sequence: TGTGCCAGCAGACAATATAGCGGAACAAACAATGAGCAGTTCTTC. Amino acids: CASRQYSGTNNEQFF.

This sequence joins TRBV29-1 and TRBJ2-3; a weak D match, TRBD2 (5 bases). V was pared by 3 bases and J by 2 bases, with 12 bases between. This CDR3 has 14 amino acids. CDR1 SQVTM and CDR2 ANQGSEA come from the germline V gene. DNA for the CDR3: TGCAGCGTTGAGGGTGGACTGAACACAGATACGCAGTATTTT. It is translated as CSVEGGLNTDTQYF.

V and J are TRBV5-1 and TRBJ1-4; 10 bases agree with TRBD1. With V trimmed by 4 bases and J by 0 bases, 3 bases remained unmatched. This CDR3 contains 16 residues. Germline values: CDR1 SGHRS, CDR2 YFSETQ. The CDR3 sequence: CASSDGQGATNEKLFF. CDR3 coding DNA: TGCGCCAGCAGCGACGGACAGGGGGCAACTAATGAAAAACTGTTTTTT.